The text below deals with one T cell receptor beta chain. Original processing notes: Quantification of nucleated cells was approximated via reference gene primer amplification. TCRdb's table, derived via immunoSEQ multiplex PCR, lists solely in-frame clones and lacks some. V, J and clone size are taken as reported in that table, and D and trimming were inferred from the DNA itself. The sample has fewer than 70,000 clones, approximately 90% seen once. The CDR3 covers 15 residues. CDR1 and CDR2 from the germline V gene are LGHNA and YSLEER. The ends lost 4 bases at V and 4 bases at J; junction bases unmatched: 6. The data originate from a study of blood T cell repertoires in COVID-19. Overall study: The United States, Italy and Spain supplied acute and convalescent COVID-19 samples.

This sequence was found in a human donor in a cohort sampled during active COVID-19. Sequenced: peripheral blood. The rearrangement joins TRBV4-3 to TRBJ1-5; 8 bases are shared with TRBD1. CDR3 bases: TGCGCCAGCAGCCCCCACAGGGGGGAAAATCAGCCCCAGCATTTT. Amino acid sequence: CASSPHRGENQPQHF.